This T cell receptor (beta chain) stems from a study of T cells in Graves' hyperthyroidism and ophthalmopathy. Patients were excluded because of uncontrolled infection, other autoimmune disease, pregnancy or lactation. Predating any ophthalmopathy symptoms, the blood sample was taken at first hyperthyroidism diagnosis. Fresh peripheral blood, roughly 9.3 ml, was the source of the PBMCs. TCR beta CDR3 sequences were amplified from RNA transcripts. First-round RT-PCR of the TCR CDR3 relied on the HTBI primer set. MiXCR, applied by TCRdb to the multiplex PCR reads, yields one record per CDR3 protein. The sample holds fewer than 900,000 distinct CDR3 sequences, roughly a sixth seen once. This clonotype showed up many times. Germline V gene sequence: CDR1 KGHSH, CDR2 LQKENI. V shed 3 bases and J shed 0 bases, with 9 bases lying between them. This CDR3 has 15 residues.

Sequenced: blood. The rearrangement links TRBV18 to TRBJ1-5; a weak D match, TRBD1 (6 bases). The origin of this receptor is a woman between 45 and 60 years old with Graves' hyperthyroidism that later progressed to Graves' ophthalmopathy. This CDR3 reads CASSPNRDSNQPQHF. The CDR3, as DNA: TGTGCCAGCTCACCTAACAGGGATAGCAATCAGCCCCAGCATTTT.